This paragraph covers one T cell receptor (beta chain) sequence. Antigen: not known. Treatment meaning: roughly 18 received Ad26.COV2.S at low or high dose, single or two shots; 5 received placebo; per-sample allocation not given. The investigators took samples on day 63 after the first vaccine or placebo injection. An adult aged 18-55 years in Boston served as the donor. Germline V gives CDR1 MNHEY, CDR2 SVGAGI. Trimming took 6 bases from V and 7 from J; bases not matched to a gene: 8. The CDR3 spans 14 residues. The data originate from a study of Ad26.COV2.S vaccination and SARS-CoV-2 variants. Background on the study: Into the muscle, Ad26.COV2.S was dosed once or twice, 56 days apart. Overall study findings and caveats: Spike-specific TCR breadth was greater after Ad26.COV2.S than placebo. Total responses of T cells may have been underestimated by the analyses of TCR breadth and depth.

TCRdb's table, derived via immunoSEQ multiplex PCR, lists solely in-frame clones and lacks some. Here the sample spans about 350,000 clones, roughly 90% being singletons. V is TRBV6-5 and J is TRBJ1-4; 7 bases match TRBD1. The material sequenced was peripheral blood, taken in a trial of Ad26.COV2.S vaccine versus placebo. This sequence was found in a person aged 18-60 years who received the Ad26.COV2.S COVID-19 vaccine or a placebo. The CDR3 loop reads CASSRGQYGEKLFF. The CDR3 nucleotides read TGTGCCAGCAGCCGGGGACAGTACGGTGAAAAACTGTTTTTT.